This T cell receptor (beta chain) was identified during a study of shared clonotypes between healthy human individuals. On the study more broadly: Each donor had three CD4 naive, three CD4 memory, two CD8 naive and one CD8 memory plate.

Comments on this clone: Its antigen is undetermined.

Only in-frame clones appear in the TCRdb table, and some are missing; sequencing was by immunoSEQ multiplex PCR. The profile shows more than 850,000 clones, about 84% of them singletons. Whole-study results and caveats: At large depth, rarefaction still showed sorted-subset sequencing to be incomplete. Richness estimates generally favored naive over memory subsets.

The CDR3 consists of 14 residues. V lost 6 bases and J 4 bases, leaving 16 bases between the germline ends. Per germline, CDR1 KGHSH and CDR2 LQKENI. This clonotype was obtained from a man younger than 30 in good health. Some clones in this sample may be carry-over from other donors' samples. This chain uses TRBV18 with TRBJ2-7; D assignment may be TRBD1 or TRBD2 (6 bases each). Material: memory CD4+ T cells from PBMCs. Sample subset: CD45RA-negative fraction. CDR3 DNA sequence: TGTGCCAGCTCGCTAACTACAGGGACTTACGAGCAGTACTTC. It specifies CASSLTTGTYEQYF. Looking up the rest from reference TRBV18 and TRBJ2-7 gives the full variable domain: NAGVMQNPRHLVRRRGQEARLRCSPMKGHSHVYWYRQLPEEGLKFMVYLQKENIIDESGMPKERFSAEFPKEGPSILRIQQVVRGDSAAYFCASSLTTGTYEQYFGPGTRLTVT.